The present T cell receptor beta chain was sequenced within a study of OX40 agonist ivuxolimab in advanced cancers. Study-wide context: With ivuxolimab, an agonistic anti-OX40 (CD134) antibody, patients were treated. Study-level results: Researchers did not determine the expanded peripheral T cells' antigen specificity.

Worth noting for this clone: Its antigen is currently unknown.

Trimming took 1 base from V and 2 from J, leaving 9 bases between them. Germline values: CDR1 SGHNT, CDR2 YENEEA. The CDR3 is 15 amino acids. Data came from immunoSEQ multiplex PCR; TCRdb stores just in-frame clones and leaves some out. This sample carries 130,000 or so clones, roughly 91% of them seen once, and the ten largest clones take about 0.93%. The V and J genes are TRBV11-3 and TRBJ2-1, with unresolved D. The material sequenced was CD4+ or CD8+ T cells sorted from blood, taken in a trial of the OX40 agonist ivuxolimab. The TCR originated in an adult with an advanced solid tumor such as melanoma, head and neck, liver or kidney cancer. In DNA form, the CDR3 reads TGTGCCAGCAGCTTAGGCACTTCCACCTACAATGAGCAGTTCTTC. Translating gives CASSLGTSTYNEQFF. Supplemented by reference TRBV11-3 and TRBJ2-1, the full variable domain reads EAGVVQSPRYKIIEKKQPVAFWCNPISGHNTLYWYLQNLGQGPELLIRYENEEAVDDSQLPKDRFSAERLKGVDSTLKIQPAELGDSAVYLCASSLGTSTYNEQFFGPGTRLTVL.